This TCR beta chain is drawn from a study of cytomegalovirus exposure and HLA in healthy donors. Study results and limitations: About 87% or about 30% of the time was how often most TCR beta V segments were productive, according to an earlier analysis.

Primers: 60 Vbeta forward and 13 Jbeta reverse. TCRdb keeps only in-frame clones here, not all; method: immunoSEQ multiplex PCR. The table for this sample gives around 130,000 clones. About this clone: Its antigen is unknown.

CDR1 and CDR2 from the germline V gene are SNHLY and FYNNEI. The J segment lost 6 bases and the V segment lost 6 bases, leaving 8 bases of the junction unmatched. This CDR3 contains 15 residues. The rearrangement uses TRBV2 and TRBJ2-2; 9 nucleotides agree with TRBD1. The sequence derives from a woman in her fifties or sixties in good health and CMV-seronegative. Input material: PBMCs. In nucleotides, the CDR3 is TGTGCCAGCAGACTTACCACAGGGGGCCCCGGGGAGCTGTTTTTT. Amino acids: CASRLTTGGPGELFF.